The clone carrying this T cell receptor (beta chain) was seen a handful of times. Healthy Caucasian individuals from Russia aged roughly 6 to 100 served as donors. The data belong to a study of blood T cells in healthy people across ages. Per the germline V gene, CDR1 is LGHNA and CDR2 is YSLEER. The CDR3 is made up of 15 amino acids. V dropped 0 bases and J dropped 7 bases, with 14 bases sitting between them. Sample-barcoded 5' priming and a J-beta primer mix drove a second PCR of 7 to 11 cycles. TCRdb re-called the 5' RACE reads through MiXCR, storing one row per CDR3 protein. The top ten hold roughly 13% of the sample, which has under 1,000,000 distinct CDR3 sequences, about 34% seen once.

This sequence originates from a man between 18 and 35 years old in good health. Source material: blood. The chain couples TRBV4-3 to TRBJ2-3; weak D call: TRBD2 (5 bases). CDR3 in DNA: TGCGCCAGCAGCCAAGATGAAGAGGGCTGGAATACGCAGTATTTT. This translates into CASSQDEEGWNTQYF.